This T cell receptor beta chain was obtained from a study of control samples from healthy donors and cancer patients. This clone was recorded once. TCRdb keeps only in-frame clones here, not all; method: immunoSEQ multiplex PCR. The sample has roughly 400,000 clones; approximately 90% are singletons. Germline CDR1 SGHNT, CDR2 YYREEE (reference sequence). CDR3 length: 13 residues. Trimming took 4 bases from V and 1 from J, leaving 8 bases between them. The specimen was PBMCs. This TCR was sampled from a man aged 40-49 years with head and neck cancer. V usage is TRBV5-4 and J usage is TRBJ1-1; no firm D call. The CDR3 here is CASSVGRNTEAFF. As DNA, the CDR3 is TGTGCCAGCAGCGTAGGACGGAACACTGAAGCTTTCTTT.